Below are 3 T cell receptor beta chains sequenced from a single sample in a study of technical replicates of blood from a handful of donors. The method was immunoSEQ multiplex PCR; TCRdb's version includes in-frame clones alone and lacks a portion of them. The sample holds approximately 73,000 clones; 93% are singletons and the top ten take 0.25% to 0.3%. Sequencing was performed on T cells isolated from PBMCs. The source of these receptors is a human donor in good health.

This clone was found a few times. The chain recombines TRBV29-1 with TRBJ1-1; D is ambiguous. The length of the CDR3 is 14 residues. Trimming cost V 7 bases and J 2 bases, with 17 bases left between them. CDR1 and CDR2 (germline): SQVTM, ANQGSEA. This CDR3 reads CSAQIRTGNTEAFF. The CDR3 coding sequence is TGCAGCGCCCAGATTCGGACGGGAAACACTGAAGCTTTCTTT.

CDR3 protein: CASRRDFNQPQHF. DNA of the CDR3: TGTGCCAGCCGGCGGGACTTCAATCAGCCCCAGCATTTT. The genes are TRBV6-5 and TRBJ1-5; possible D gene TRBD1, 5 bases. Germline V lookup: CDR1 MNHEY, CDR2 SVGAGI. The CDR3 consists of 13 residues. V was trimmed by 8 bases and J by 3 bases, leaving 11 bases between them.

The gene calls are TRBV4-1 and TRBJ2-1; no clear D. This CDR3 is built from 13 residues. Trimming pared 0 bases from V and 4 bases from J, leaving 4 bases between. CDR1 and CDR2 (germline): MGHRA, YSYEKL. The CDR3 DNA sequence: TGCGCCAGCAGCCAAGACGGGTACAATGAGCAGTTCTTC. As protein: CASSQDGYNEQFF.